The source of this T cell receptor (beta chain) is a study of T cell responses to AZD1222 COVID-19 vaccine. The study's findings and limits: Across the whole spike, CD4 TCRs peaked at regions 160-218 and 743-854. Seropositive AZD1222 recipients at baseline numbered only 6 or 7. The peak T cell response came first, and repertoires were sampled only after it.

This CDR3 has 15 residues. Some clones are missing from TCRdb's copy, which holds only in-frame ones; the method was immunoSEQ multiplex PCR. In the table there are about 160,000 clones, 85% to 95% of which are singletons. With respect to this clone: The antigen remains undetermined.

The chain links TRBV7-5 to TRBJ1-2. TRBV7-5 is a recognized pseudogene. This clonotype was obtained from an adult who received the AZD1222 COVID-19 vaccine. Material: peripheral blood, obtained 28 days after the second AZD1222 dose. The CDR3 region has the DNA TGTGCCAGAAGCTTAATCGTTCGGATCAACTATGGCTACACCTTC. The encoded protein is CARSLIVRINYGYTF.